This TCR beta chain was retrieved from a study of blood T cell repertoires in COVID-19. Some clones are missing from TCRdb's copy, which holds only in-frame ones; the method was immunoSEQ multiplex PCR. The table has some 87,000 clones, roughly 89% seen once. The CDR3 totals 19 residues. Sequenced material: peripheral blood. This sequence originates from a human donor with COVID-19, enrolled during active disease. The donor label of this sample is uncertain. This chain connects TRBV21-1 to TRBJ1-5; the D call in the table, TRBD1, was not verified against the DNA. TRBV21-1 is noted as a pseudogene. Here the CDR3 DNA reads TGTGCCAGCAGCAAGCAACCCGGGATCAGGGACAGGGGGCCTCAGCCCCAGCATTTT. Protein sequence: CASSKQPGIRDRGPQPQHF.